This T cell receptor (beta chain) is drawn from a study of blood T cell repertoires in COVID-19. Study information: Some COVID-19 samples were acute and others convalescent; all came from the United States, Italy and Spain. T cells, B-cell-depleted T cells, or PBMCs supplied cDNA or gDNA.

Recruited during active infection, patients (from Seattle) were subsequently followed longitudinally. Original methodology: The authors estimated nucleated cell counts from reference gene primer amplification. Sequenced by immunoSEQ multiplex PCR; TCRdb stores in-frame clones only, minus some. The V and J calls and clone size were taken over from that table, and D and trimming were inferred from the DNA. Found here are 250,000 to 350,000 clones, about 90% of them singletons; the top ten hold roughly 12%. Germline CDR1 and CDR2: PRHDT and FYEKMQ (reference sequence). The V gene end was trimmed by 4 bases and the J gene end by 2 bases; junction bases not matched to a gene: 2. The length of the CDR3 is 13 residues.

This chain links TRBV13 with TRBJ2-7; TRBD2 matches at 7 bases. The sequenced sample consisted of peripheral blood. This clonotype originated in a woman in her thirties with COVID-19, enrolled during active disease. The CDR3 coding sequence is TGTGCCAGCAGCTCTAGCGGCCCCTACGAGCAGTACTTC. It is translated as CASSSSGPYEQYF.